This T cell receptor beta chain comes out of a study of blood T cell repertoires in COVID-19. Study information: Acute and convalescent COVID-19 specimens originated in the United States, Italy and Spain. T cells, B-cell-depleted T cells, or PBMCs provided the cDNA or gDNA that served as material.

Original analysis: Quantification of nucleated cells was approximated via reference gene primer amplification. Generated by immunoSEQ multiplex PCR, the TCRdb table keeps only in-frame clones and is missing some. That table supplies the V and J calls and clone size; D and trimming were determined from the DNA. The repertoire consists of approximately 500,000 clones, with nearly 90% occurring once and the leading ten covering 0.8% to 0.9%. While infection was still active, Seattle patients were enrolled and then followed longitudinally. Per germline, CDR1 SGHAT and CDR2 FQDESV (reference sequence). The CDR3 is 14 residues long. The V end was cut by 5 bases, the J end by 0 bases, with 10 bases between.

This sequence was found in a man younger than 30 with COVID-19, enrolled during active disease. The sequencing sample was made of peripheral blood. The chain is built from TRBV11-1 and TRBJ2-5; D is undetermined. CDR3 sequence (DNA): TGTGCCAGCAGCGGGCCCGCATACCAAGAGACCCAGTACTTC. Translated: CASSGPAYQETQYF.